The 13 T cell receptor beta chains in this list originate from one sample, sequenced in a study of blood T cell repertoires in COVID-19. The repertoire was sequenced with immunoSEQ multiplex PCR; TCRdb's copy has only in-frame clones and lacks some. The data contain approximately 360,000 clones, around 87% of them singletons. The sample taken for sequencing was PBMCs or T cells enriched from blood (not recorded which). These receptors were obtained from a man aged 35 to 55 in a cohort exposed to, infected with or recovered from COVID-19 (not recorded which).

V and J are TRBV18 and TRBJ2-3, with a weak D call TRBD2 (6 bases). The length of the CDR3 is 15 residues. Germline V gene sequence: CDR1 KGHSH, CDR2 LQKENI. The V end lost 8 bases, the J end lost 1 base, and 16 bases lay between the germline ends. The CDR3 nucleotides read TGTGCCAGCAACCCAGTGGCTAGCGGCACAGATACGCAGTATTTT. This encodes CASNPVASGTDTQYF.

This clone was observed a single time. The V and J genes are TRBV7-3 and TRBJ2-1; 7 nucleotides line up with TRBD2. With V trimmed by 2 bases and J by 5 bases, 3 bases remained unmatched. The CDR3 totals 14 residues. The germline V gene has CDR1 SGHTA and CDR2 FQGTGA. The DNA for the CDR3 is TGTGCCAGCAGCTTAGCTAGCGGCAACAATGAGCAGTTCTTC. It codes for CASSLASGNNEQFF.

The genes are TRBV19 and TRBJ1-5; 9 bases fit TRBD1. Trimming at V came to 10 bases and at J to 3 bases, leaving 7 bases not matched to a gene. Germline CDR1 is LNHDA and CDR2 is SQIVND (reference sequence). CDR3 size: 14 residues. CDR3 protein: CATSGQGNNQPQHF. The CDR3 DNA sequence: TGTGCCACCTCGGGACAGGGCAACAATCAGCCCCAGCATTTT. Full variable domain (remainder filled in from reference TRBV19 and TRBJ1-5): DGGITQSPKYLFRKEGQNVTLSCEQNLNHDAMYWYRQDPGQGLRLIYYSQIVNDFQKGDIAEGYSVSREKKESFPLTVTSAQKNPTAFYLCATSGQGNNQPQHFGDGTRLSIL.

V usage is TRBV5-1 and J usage is TRBJ2-2, with D possibly matching TRBD1 (5 bases). The germline gives CDR1 SGHRS, CDR2 YFSETQ. The CDR3 contains 15 residues. V lost 2 bases, J lost 1 base, and 9 bases lay in between. Written as DNA, the CDR3 is TGCGCCAGCAGCTTCGCAGGGCAGAACACCGGGGAGCTGTTTTTT. Amino acids: CASSFAGQNTGELFF.

This clone has only one observation. The chain uses TRBV3-1 (or the pseudogene TRBV3-2) and TRBJ1-1; D remains ambiguous. The CDR3 has 13 amino acids. Germline-derived CDR1 and CDR2 are LGHDT and YNNKEL (reference sequence). V lost 4 bases and J 4 bases, leaving 10 bases between the germline ends. Here the CDR3 DNA reads TGTGCCAGCAGCCGGCAGGCGGGCACTGAAGCTTTCTTT. As protein: CASSRQAGTEAFF.

The rearrangement links TRBV28 to TRBJ2-5; D is perhaps TRBD1 (6 bases). Trimming left V 6 bases short and J 4 bases short, with 12 bases between. Germline assignment: CDR1 MDHEN and CDR2 SYDVKM. The CDR3 contains 13 residues. The CDR3 sequence is CASRPQGPETQYF. CDR3 sequence (DNA): TGTGCCAGCAGACCACAGGGCCCAGAGACCCAGTACTTC.

V usage is TRBV5-8 and J usage is TRBJ1-1; D is possibly TRBD1 (6 bases). Trimming removed 1 base from V and 8 bases from J, with 15 bases in between. Germline V gene data show CDR1 as SGHTS and CDR2 as YDEGEE. The CDR3 sequence is 14 residues long. This chain's CDR3 is CASSLRTGSEEAFF. The DNA of the CDR3 is TGTGCCAGCAGCTTGCGTACAGGGTCTGAGGAAGCTTTCTTT.

The chain uses TRBV6-5 and TRBJ2-7, with TRBD1 matching over 7 bases. The trim removed 5 bases at V and 7 bases at J, leaving 11 bases unmatched. Germline assignment: CDR1 MNHEY and CDR2 SVGAGI. The CDR3 length is 14 residues. CDR3 amino acids: CASSQWTGLGEQYF. The DNA for the CDR3 is TGTGCCAGCAGTCAATGGACAGGACTCGGGGAGCAGTACTTC.

The chain couples TRBV2 to TRBJ2-7; 14 bases are a match to TRBD2. This CDR3 spans 14 amino acids. Germline CDR1 reads SNHLY; CDR2 reads FYNNEI. V was pared by 6 bases and J by 3 bases, with 1 base of the junction left unmatched. CDR3 sequence: CASRGTSGSYEQYF. The DNA for the CDR3 is TGTGCCAGCAGGGGGACTAGCGGGAGCTACGAGCAGTACTTC.

This clone turned up a few times. The genes are TRBV13 and TRBJ2-7; TRBD1 agrees at 12 bases. The CDR3 extends over 14 amino acids. Trimming took 6 bases from V and 0 from J; bases not matched to a gene: 0. The germline V gene has CDR1 PRHDT and CDR2 FYEKMQ (reference sequence). The CDR3 sequence is CASRGQGASYEQYF. The CDR3 DNA reads TGTGCCAGCAGGGGACAGGGGGCCTCCTACGAGCAGTACTTC.

This clone was detected once. This CDR3 is CASSLRGTPAEKLFF. The CDR3 DNA is TGTGCCAGCAGCCTAAGGGGGACACCGGCTGAAAAACTGTTTTTT. This chain connects TRBV7-2 to TRBJ1-4; D is perhaps TRBD1 (6 bases). The CDR3 runs to 15 residues. V lost 5 bases and J 7 bases, leaving 17 bases between the germline ends. Germline CDR1 and CDR2: SGHTA and FQGNSA.

V gene TRBV5-1 combines with J gene TRBJ2-4; TRBD2 agrees at 12 bases. CDR3 length: 16 amino acids. V gave up 4 bases and J gave up 9 bases; unmatched junction bases: 11. From germline, CDR1 is SGHRS and CDR2 YFSETQ. Written as DNA, the CDR3 is TGCGCCAGCAGCAGGGGACTAGCGGGCGGCGAGGGCATTCAGTACTTC. Amino acids: CASSRGLAGGEGIQYF.

The rearrangement uses TRBV27 and TRBJ1-2, with D perhaps matching TRBD1 (5 bases). V shed 3 bases and J shed 2 bases, with 7 bases lying between them. The CDR3 is made up of 13 amino acids. Per the germline V gene, CDR1 is MNHEY and CDR2 is SMNVEV (reference sequence). This chain's CDR3 is CASSFRQNYGYTF. The CDR3 nucleotides are TGTGCCAGCAGTTTTCGACAGAACTATGGCTACACCTTC.